This entry concerns a single T cell receptor beta chain. The antigen is undetermined. This sample is drawn from a study of CD8+ T cells in alopecia areata. General study results and limits: In scalp samples, resident alphabeta T cells of normal skin are also sequenced.

After isolation, RNA underwent reverse transcription to generate cDNA as the sequencing template. The table came from immunoSEQ multiplex PCR; TCRdb's copy has only in-frame clones and leaves some out. The sample lists under 15,000 clones; about 61% were seen once. Samples from alopecia areata patients were lesional scalp punch biopsies and peripheral blood. Unmatched junction bases numbered 19, after V lost 6 bases and J lost 7 bases. Germline V CDR1 and CDR2: MDHEN, SYDVKM. CDR3 length: 17 amino acids. This receptor was obtained from a human donor with alopecia areata. The specimen was skin. V is TRBV28 and J is TRBJ2-7, with 9 bases matching TRBD1. CDR3 in amino acids: CASSAAGGTGRSREQYF. The CDR3 DNA sequence: TGTGCCAGCAGCGCGGCAGGAGGGACAGGGAGGTCGAGGGAGCAGTACTTC.